Each of the 27 T cell receptor beta chains below was sequenced from the same sample in a study of T cell repertoires in ileal Crohn's disease. Method: immunoSEQ multiplex PCR; TCRdb's copy keeps in-frame clones and lacks some. The table records about 6,000 clones, around 82% of them present only once. The sequenced sample consisted of ileal tissue. These receptors were taken from an adult with Crohn's disease.

Here the CDR3 DNA reads TGTGCCAGCAGTTTATTCAGGGGCAATCAGCCCCAGCATTTT. This encodes CASSLFRGNQPQHF. The chain carries TRBV28 and TRBJ1-5; perhaps TRBD1 as D (5 bases). Trimming removed 1 base from V and 2 bases from J, with 6 bases in between. CDR3 size: 14 residues. CDR1 is MDHEN, CDR2 SYDVKM, per germline.

The chain uses TRBV7-9 and TRBJ2-1; 13 bases are shared with TRBD2. CDR3 length: 16 residues. J lost 4 bases, V lost 5 bases, and 5 bases had no gene match. Germline V gene lookup returns CDR1 SEHNR and CDR2 FQNEAQ (reference sequence). Written as DNA, the CDR3 is TGTGCCAGCAGCCTTGGGACTAGCGGGGCATACAATGAGCAGTTCTTC. Translation: CASSLGTSGAYNEQFF.

The chain joins TRBV7-6 to TRBJ2-1; the match to TRBD2 covers 7 bases. The CDR3 is 17 residues long. The germline gives CDR1 SGHVS, CDR2 FNYEAQ. J lost 4 bases, V lost 0 bases, and 9 bases had no gene match. CDR3 sequence: CASSLAARVAGYNEQFF. DNA for the CDR3: TGTGCCAGCAGCTTAGCGGCGAGGGTAGCGGGTTACAATGAGCAGTTCTTC.

The chain couples TRBV7-3 to TRBJ2-2; 7 nucleotides match TRBD1. Trimming removed 4 bases from V and 8 bases from J; junction bases left unmatched: 1. The germline V gene encodes CDR1 SGHTA and CDR2 FQGTGA. The CDR3 extends over 12 amino acids. CDR3 loop: CASSSQGGELFF. CDR3 coding DNA: TGTGCCAGCAGCTCACAGGGGGGGGAGCTGTTTTTT.

The V and J genes are TRBV18 and TRBJ1-2; weak D call: TRBD1 (5 bases). The V end lost 5 bases, the J end lost 1 base, and 5 bases lay between the germline ends. This CDR3 spans 12 amino acids. Per the germline V gene, CDR1 is KGHSH and CDR2 is LQKENI. As DNA, the CDR3 is TGTGCCAGCTCAGACAGTAACTATGGCTACACCTTC. It specifies CASSDSNYGYTF.

The chain carries TRBV6-1 and TRBJ2-7, with a weak D call TRBD1 (6 bases). V lost 3 bases and J lost 5, with 11 bases in between. The germline CDR1 and CDR2 sequences are MNHNS and SASEGT. The CDR3 loop spans 13 amino acids. The CDR3 reads CASSDRDNDEQYF. The CDR3 DNA follows: TGTGCCAGCAGTGACCGGGACAATGACGAGCAGTACTTC.

This chain uses TRBV11-2 with TRBJ2-5; the D is unclear. The V gene's germline CDR1 is SGHAT and CDR2 FQNNGV. V dropped 0 bases and J dropped 5 bases, with 7 bases sitting between them. The CDR3 extends over 13 amino acids. The CDR3, as DNA: TGTGCCAGCAGCTTAGAACTCCCGGAGACCCAGTACTTC. Its protein is CASSLELPETQYF.

V usage is TRBV28 and J usage is TRBJ1-2, with TRBD1 matching over 11 bases. Germline V gene lookup returns CDR1 MDHEN and CDR2 SYDVKM. This CDR3 is 13 amino acids long. The J segment lost 8 bases and the V segment lost 5 bases, leaving 4 bases of the junction unmatched. The DNA of the CDR3 is TGTGCCAGCAGTCCGGGACAGGGGGGCGGCTACACCTTC. Protein sequence: CASSPGQGGGYTF.

The chain combines TRBV10-3 with TRBJ2-3, with TRBD2 identical over 11 bases. Germline V gene data show CDR1 as ENHRY and CDR2 as SYGVKD. With V trimmed by 7 bases and J by 2 bases, 5 bases remained unmatched. The length of the CDR3 is 15 residues. The CDR3 loop reads CAITSGGPDTDTQYF. CDR3 in DNA: TGTGCCATCACTAGCGGGGGGCCCGACACAGATACGCAGTATTTT.

The rearrangement joins TRBV2 to TRBJ2-2, with 10 nucleotides matching TRBD2. Trimming took 5 bases from V and 5 from J; bases not matched to a gene: 14. The CDR3 contains 18 residues. CDR1 is SNHLY and CDR2 is FYNNEI in the germline V gene. The CDR3 DNA reads TGTGCCAGCAGTACCCGCCCGGGTAGCGGGGGGTCGACCGGGGAGCTGTTTTTT. It translates to CASSTRPGSGGSTGELFF. The variable domain in full, with the rest retrieved from reference TRBV2 and TRBJ2-2, is EPEVTQTPSHQVTQMGQEVILRCVPISNHLYFYWYRQILGQKVEFLVSFYNNEISEKSEIFDDQFSVERPDGSNFTLKIRSTKLEDSAMYFCASSTRPGSGGSTGELFFGEGSRLTVL.

CDR3 region: CAVDSGGSYEQYF. In DNA form, the CDR3 reads TGTGCCGTGGACAGCGGGGGCTCCTACGAGCAGTACTTC. The chain links TRBV10-3 to TRBJ2-7; 8 bases are a match to TRBD2. CDR3 length: 13 residues. CDR1 and CDR2 from the germline V gene are ENHRY and SYGVKD. Unmatched junction bases numbered 6, after V lost 11 bases and J lost 0 bases.

This clone is classed as large (0.1 to 1%). The V gene is TRBV2, the J gene TRBJ1-2; 8 bases align to TRBD1. The length of the CDR3 is 14 residues. The germline V gene encodes CDR1 SNHLY and CDR2 FYNNEI. V lost 6 bases and J lost 7; bases outside the gene matches: 10. CDR3 in DNA: TGTGCCAGCAGCGATCAGGGGGCTACAAGTGGCTACACCTTC. Amino acid sequence: CASSDQGATSGYTF.

This clone rates as large. Within the sample, other DNA sequences also encode this same CDR3. The chain is built from TRBV5-1 and TRBJ1-6; D is ambiguous. Germline CDR1 reads SGHRS; CDR2 reads YFSETQ. This CDR3 is built from 15 residues. V lost 3 bases, J lost 6 bases, and 13 bases lay in between. CDR3 coding DNA: TGCGCCAGCAGCTCCGACACCTCCGGTAATTCACCCCTCCACTTT. This sequence encodes CASSSDTSGNSPLHF.

CDR3 in amino acids: CASKTSGGPGGQYF. As DNA, the CDR3 is TGTGCCAGCAAGACTAGCGGGGGGCCCGGCGGGCAGTACTTC. V usage is TRBV28 and J usage is TRBJ2-7, with 13 bases lining up with TRBD2. Germline assignment: CDR1 MDHEN and CDR2 SYDVKM. V was clipped by 7 bases and J by 9 bases; unmatched bases: 9. This CDR3 has 14 residues.

The genes are TRBV29-1 and TRBJ1-2; TRBD1 agrees at 7 bases. CDR1 and CDR2 (germline): SQVTM, ANQGSEA. The CDR3 loop spans 12 amino acids. Unmatched junction bases numbered 4, after V lost 3 bases and J lost 6 bases. The CDR3 nucleotides are TGCAGCGTTGACAGGGGGGCAAATGGCTACACCTTC. Its translation is CSVDRGANGYTF.

This sequence joins TRBV13 and TRBJ1-6; D is ambiguous. Trimming cost V 4 bases and J 9 bases, with 13 bases left between them. Germline CDR1 and CDR2: PRHDT and FYEKMQ (reference sequence). This CDR3 comprises 14 residues. CDR3 region: CASSSAVEGSPLHF. CDR3 sequence (DNA): TGTGCCAGCAGCTCCGCGGTGGAAGGTTCACCCCTCCACTTT.

The chain has TRBV27 and TRBJ1-2, with unresolved D. Germline CDR1 MNHEY, CDR2 SMNVEV (reference sequence). The CDR3 covers 12 residues. With 6 bases removed from V and 11 bases from J, the gap between germline ends came to 16 bases. The CDR3 DNA is TGTGCCAGCAGCTCCGGGGTCTATGTTTACACCTTC. It is translated as CASSSGVYVYTF.

This chain uses TRBV29-1 with TRBJ1-1; D is undetermined. CDR1 is SQVTM, CDR2 ANQGSEA, per germline. Trimming stripped 7 bases from V and 5 bases from J, with 11 bases between. CDR3 length equals 11 residues. CDR3 in amino acids: CSGWRETEAFF. CDR3 DNA: TGCAGCGGGTGGAGGGAAACTGAAGCTTTCTTT.

This sequence joins TRBV18 and TRBJ2-1; 9 bases fit TRBD2. The CDR3 loop spans 16 amino acids. Germline lookup yields CDR1 KGHSH and CDR2 LQKENI. Germline trimming cut 2 bases from V and 8 bases from J; bases unmatched to any gene: 10. DNA of the CDR3: TGTGCCAGCTCACCAACTGAGCGGGGGGTCGGGGATGAGCAGTTCTTC. Translating it yields CASSPTERGVGDEQFF.

V gene TRBV18 combines with J gene TRBJ2-5; 9 nucleotides line up with TRBD1. The CDR3 consists of 16 residues. Germline CDR1 KGHSH, CDR2 LQKENI. Germline trimming cut 3 bases from V and 5 bases from J; bases unmatched to any gene: 10. The CDR3: CASSPPTGGIRETQYF. The DNA of the CDR3 is TGTGCCAGCTCACCGCCGACAGGGGGAATTCGGGAGACCCAGTACTTC. Complete variable domain (other parts from reference TRBV18 and TRBJ2-5): NAGVMQNPRHLVRRRGQEARLRCSPMKGHSHVYWYRQLPEEGLKFMVYLQKENIIDESGMPKERFSAEFPKEGPSILRIQQVVRGDSAAYFCASSPPTGGIRETQYFGPGTRLLVL.

The chain recombines TRBV2 with TRBJ1-2; perhaps TRBD1 as D (6 bases). The germline CDR1 and CDR2 sequences are SNHLY and FYNNEI. Trimming left V 4 bases short and J 8 bases short, with 20 bases between. This CDR3 region has 15 residues. The CDR3 nucleotides are TGTGCCAGCAGTGTGGGCAGGGGTCCCTCGGCCGGCTACACCTTC. Its protein is CASSVGRGPSAGYTF.

This clone was seen only once. CDR3 loop: CASTYAPTGNTYEQYF. The DNA for the CDR3 is TGTGCCAGCACCTACGCACCGACAGGGAACACCTACGAGCAGTACTTC. The chain links TRBV27 to TRBJ2-7; TRBD1 agrees at 7 bases. There are 16 residues in the CDR3. J gave up 2 bases and V 7 bases, and 14 bases lay outside the gene matches. Germline lookup yields CDR1 MNHEY and CDR2 SMNVEV (reference sequence).

The chain employs TRBV19 and TRBJ1-6; the D is unclear. CDR1 LNHDA and CDR2 SQIVND come from the germline V gene (reference sequence). The CDR3 length is 14 residues. Between the trimmed V and J ends, which lost 6 bases and 5 bases, there was a span of 11 bases. CDR3 region: CASRLGQNNSPLHF. The CDR3 DNA reads TGTGCCAGTAGGCTGGGCCAGAATAATTCACCCCTCCACTTT.

This rearrangement joins TRBV5-6 to TRBJ2-5; no clear D gene. Germline CDR1 is SGHDT and CDR2 is YYEEEE. Deletions cut 0 bases from V and 2 bases from J, with 11 bases between. The CDR3 spans 15 residues. Here the CDR3 DNA reads TGTGCCAGCAGCTTGGTATTCCAGACACAAGAGACCCAGTACTTC. The encoded protein is CASSLVFQTQETQYF.

The chain is built from TRBV7-2 and TRBJ2-4, with D possibly TRBD2 on 7 matching bases. The germline V and J ends were trimmed by 5 bases and 3 bases, with 23 bases remaining between them. The CDR3 extends over 18 amino acids. Germline V gives CDR1 SGHTA, CDR2 FQGNSA. CDR3 in DNA: TGTGCCAGCAGCCCCGAACCGGGGGGCATCTATAGCAAAAACATTCAGTACTTC. Its translation: CASSPEPGGIYSKNIQYF.

This chain uses TRBV4-2 with TRBJ2-1; 8 positions match TRBD1. CDR1 and CDR2 from the germline V gene are LGHNA and YNFKEQ. The CDR3 covers 16 residues. The J segment lost 6 bases and the V segment lost 4 bases, leaving 11 bases of the junction unmatched. CDR3 residues: CASSPLGQGASNEQFF. The CDR3 DNA reads as TGTGCCAGCAGCCCCCTAGGGCAGGGGGCATCCAATGAGCAGTTCTTC.

The chain couples TRBV13 to TRBJ2-7; tentative D call: TRBD2 (5 bases). This CDR3 is 19 amino acids long. Per germline, CDR1 PRHDT and CDR2 FYEKMQ (reference sequence). Trimming left V 4 bases short and J 3 bases short, with 28 bases between. This chain's CDR3 is CASSSGLTGAGRARYEQYF. The CDR3 nucleotides read TGTGCCAGCAGCTCCGGACTGACCGGAGCAGGACGGGCCCGCTACGAGCAGTACTTC.